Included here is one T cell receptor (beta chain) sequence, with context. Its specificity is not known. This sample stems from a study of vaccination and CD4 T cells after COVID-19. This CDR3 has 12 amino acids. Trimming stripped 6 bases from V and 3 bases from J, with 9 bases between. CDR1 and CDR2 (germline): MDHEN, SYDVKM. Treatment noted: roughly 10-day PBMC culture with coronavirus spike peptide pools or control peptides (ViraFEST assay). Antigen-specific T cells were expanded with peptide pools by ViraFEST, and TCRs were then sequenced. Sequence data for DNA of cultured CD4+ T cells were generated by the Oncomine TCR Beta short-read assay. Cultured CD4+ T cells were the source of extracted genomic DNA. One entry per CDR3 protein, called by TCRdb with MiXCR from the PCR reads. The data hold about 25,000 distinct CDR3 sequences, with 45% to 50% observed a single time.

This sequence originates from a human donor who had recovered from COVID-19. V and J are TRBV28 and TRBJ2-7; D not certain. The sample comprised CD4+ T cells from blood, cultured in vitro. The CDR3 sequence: CASSNTNYEQYF. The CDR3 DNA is TGTGCCAGCAGCAACACCAACTACGAGCAGTACTTC. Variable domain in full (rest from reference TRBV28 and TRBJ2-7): DVKVTQSSRYLVKRTGEKVFLECVQDMDHENMFWYRQDPGLGLRLIYFSYDVKMKEKGDIPEGYSVSREKKERFSLILESASTNQTSMYLCASSNTNYEQYFGPGTRLTVT.